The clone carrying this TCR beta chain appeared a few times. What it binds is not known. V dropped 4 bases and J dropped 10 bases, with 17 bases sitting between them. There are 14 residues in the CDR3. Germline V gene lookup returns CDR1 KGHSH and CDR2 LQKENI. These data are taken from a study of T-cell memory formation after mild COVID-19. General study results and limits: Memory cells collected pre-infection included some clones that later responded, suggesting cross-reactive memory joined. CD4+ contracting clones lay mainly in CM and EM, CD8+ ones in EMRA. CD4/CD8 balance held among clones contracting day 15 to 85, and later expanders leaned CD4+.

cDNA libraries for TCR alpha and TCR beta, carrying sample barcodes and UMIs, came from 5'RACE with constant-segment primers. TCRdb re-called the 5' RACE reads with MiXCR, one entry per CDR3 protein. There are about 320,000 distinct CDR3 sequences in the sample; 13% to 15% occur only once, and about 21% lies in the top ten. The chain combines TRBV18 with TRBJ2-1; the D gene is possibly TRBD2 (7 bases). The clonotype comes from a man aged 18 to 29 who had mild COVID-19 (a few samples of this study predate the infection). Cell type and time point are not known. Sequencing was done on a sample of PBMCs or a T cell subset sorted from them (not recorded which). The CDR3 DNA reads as TGTGCCAGCTCACGGGGGGGCCGTTCGTACGAGCAGTTCTTC. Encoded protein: CASSRGGRSYEQFF.